The following is a T cell receptor (beta chain) sequence with its context. Those enrolled in Seattle joined during active infection and were followed longitudinally afterward. Per the study methods: Amplified reference gene primers provided the basis for estimating nucleated cell counts. Assay used: immunoSEQ multiplex PCR; TCRdb lists only in-frame clones, some missing. Clone size and V and J calls were adopted from that table, with D and trimming inferred from the DNA. Seen here are approximately 530,000 clones, around 90% observed once, and the top ten hold 7.5% to 9.5%. The sample is drawn from a study of blood T cell repertoires in COVID-19. Study as a whole: Sites across the United States, Italy and Spain contributed samples from acute and convalescent COVID-19. T cells, B-cell-depleted T cells, or PBMCs provided the cDNA or gDNA that served as material.

The V and J ends lost 4 bases and 0 bases, in that order; junction bases with no gene match: 9. The CDR3 extends over 16 amino acids. The V gene's germline CDR1 is GTSNPN and CDR2 SVGIG (reference sequence). The source material was peripheral blood. This chain uses TRBV30 with TRBJ2-3, with 8 bases matching TRBD2. This clonotype was sampled from a woman aged 45-65 years with COVID-19, enrolled during active disease. For the CDR3, the DNA is TGTGCCTGGATCGGTGTGAGCGGGGGTAGCACAGATACGCAGTATTTT. Protein product: CAWIGVSGGSTDTQYF.